A selection of T cell receptor beta chains follows, all from one sample in a study of blood T cell repertoires in COVID-19. Method: immunoSEQ multiplex PCR; TCRdb's copy keeps in-frame clones and lacks some. There are approximately 250,000 clones in the sample; almost 85% occur only once, and approximately 9.1% lies in the top ten. The specimen was PBMCs or T cells enriched from blood (not recorded which). Every receptor here comes from a woman aged 45-59 years with acute COVID-19. CDR3s include the opening cysteine and the closing phenylalanine or tryptophan. The D gene is left open where the match is weak. The size field is filled for only some rows; it gives once, few, many or a size class.

j_call: TRBJ2-7
clone_size: -
v_call: TRBV7-3
d_call: -
cdr3_aa: CASSLEGVHEQYF
cdr3_nt: TGTGCCAGCAGCTTAGAAGGGGTCCACGAGCAGTACTTC

j_call: TRBJ2-7
clone_size: -
v_call: TRBV5-1
d_call: TRBD1
cdr3_aa: CASSSMSGGEQYF
cdr3_nt: TGCGCCAGCAGCTCTATGTCAGGGGGCGAGCAGTACTTC

j_call: TRBJ2-6
clone_size: -
v_call: TRBV7-6
d_call: -
cdr3_aa: CASSFVSITGANVLTF
cdr3_nt: TGTGCCAGCAGCTTTGTTAGTATAACTGGGGCCAACGTCCTGACTTTC

j_call: TRBJ1-2
clone_size: few
v_call: TRBV29-1
d_call: TRBD1
cdr3_aa: CSVPGTGGPGYTF
cdr3_nt: TGCAGCGTCCCCGGGACAGGGGGCCCTGGCTACACCTTC

j_call: TRBJ1-5
clone_size: few
v_call: TRBV7-2
d_call: TRBD1
cdr3_aa: CASSLTGTGVNQPQHF
cdr3_nt: TGTGCCAGCAGCTTGACCGGGACAGGGGTAAATCAGCCCCAGCATTTT

j_call: TRBJ2-1
clone_size: -
v_call: TRBV19
d_call: -
cdr3_aa: CASAPPVLSYNEQFF
cdr3_nt: TGTGCCAGTGCTCCTCCGGTATTGAGCTACAATGAGCAGTTCTTC

j_call: TRBJ2-7
clone_size: -
v_call: TRBV12-3/TRBV12-4
d_call: -
cdr3_aa: CASTIQGSYEQYF
cdr3_nt: TGTGCCAGCACCATCCAGGGCTCCTACGAGCAGTACTTC

j_call: TRBJ1-3
clone_size: -
v_call: TRBV7-9
d_call: -
cdr3_aa: CASRPGFSGNTIYF
cdr3_nt: TGTGCCAGCAGACCAGGCTTCTCTGGAAACACCATATATTTT

j_call: TRBJ2-3
clone_size: -
v_call: TRBV18
d_call: -
cdr3_aa: CASSPVRSTDTQYF
cdr3_nt: TGTGCCAGCTCACCAGTCAGGAGCACAGATACGCAGTATTTT

j_call: TRBJ2-3
clone_size: -
v_call: TRBV13
d_call: TRBD1
cdr3_aa: CASSWGTGGTDTQYF
cdr3_nt: TGTGCCAGCAGCTGGGGGACAGGGGGCACAGATACGCAGTATTTT